A selection of T cell receptor beta chains follows, all from one sample in a study of T cell clones after liver transplantation. Data came from immunoSEQ multiplex PCR; TCRdb stores just in-frame clones and leaves some out. The sample holds roughly 55,000 clones, roughly 70% seen once. Sequenced here: CD4+ T cells from blood, sampled about 56 months after liver transplant. These receptors originate from a human patient who received a liver transplant. Part of the T cell pool may stem from the graft donor. CDR3s include the opening cysteine and the closing phenylalanine or tryptophan. The D gene is left open where the match is weak. Size is stated for part of the rows, as once, few or many counts, or as a class when the clone is expanded.

v_gene: TRBV11-2
j_gene: TRBJ1-1
abundance: few
d_gene: -
CDR3aa: CASSLGLGGRMNTEAFF
CDR3nt: TGTGCCAGCAGCTTAGGATTGGGGGGGCGGATGAACACTGAAGCTTTCTTT

v_gene: TRBV6-1
j_gene: TRBJ2-1
abundance: -
d_gene: -
CDR3aa: CASSEPGGSSYNEQFF
CDR3nt: TGTGCCAGCAGTGAACCGGGCGGAAGCTCCTACAATGAGCAGTTCTTC

v_gene: TRBV11-3
j_gene: TRBJ2-5
abundance: -
d_gene: -
CDR3aa: CASSPGGGRQETQYF
CDR3nt: TGTGCCAGCAGCCCAGGCGGAGGGCGCCAAGAGACCCAGTACTTC

v_gene: TRBV4-1
j_gene: TRBJ1-6
abundance: -
d_gene: -
CDR3aa: CASSQRGPRQDAYSPLHF
CDR3nt: TGCGCCAGCAGCCAGAGGGGACCGCGTCAAGACGCCTATTCACCCCTCCACTTT

v_gene: TRBV7-3
j_gene: TRBJ2-1
abundance: once
d_gene: TRBD2
CDR3aa: CASSFSGGANEQFF
CDR3nt: TGTGCCAGCAGCTTCAGCGGGGGGGCAAATGAGCAGTTCTTC

v_gene: TRBV27
j_gene: TRBJ1-2
abundance: -
d_gene: -
CDR3aa: CASSLKGGAGYTF
CDR3nt: TGTGCCAGCAGTTTAAAAGGGGGGGCGGGCTACACCTTC

v_gene: TRBV5-4
j_gene: TRBJ2-3
abundance: -
d_gene: -
CDR3aa: CASSMGGVGTDTQYF
CDR3nt: TGTGCCAGCAGCATGGGGGGCGTCGGGACAGATACGCAGTATTTT

v_gene: TRBV27
j_gene: TRBJ1-5
abundance: -
d_gene: -
CDR3aa: CASSPLGSRAGQPQHF
CDR3nt: TGTGCCAGCAGTCCCCTCGGCAGCAGGGCGGGTCAGCCCCAGCATTTT

v_gene: TRBV6-4
j_gene: TRBJ2-6
abundance: once
d_gene: -
CDR3aa: CASGDTGANVLTF
CDR3nt: TGTGCCAGTGGGGACACTGGGGCCAACGTCCTGACTTTC

v_gene: TRBV28
j_gene: TRBJ1-1
abundance: -
d_gene: TRBD1
CDR3aa: CASSLLSGQGRTEAFF
CDR3nt: TGTGCCAGCAGTTTACTTTCGGGACAGGGACGGACTGAAGCTTTCTTT

v_gene: TRBV7-8
j_gene: TRBJ1-3
abundance: -
d_gene: -
CDR3aa: CASSLEYGGNTIYF
CDR3nt: TGTGCCAGCAGCTTAGAGTATGGGGGAAACACCATATATTTT

v_gene: TRBV10-3
j_gene: TRBJ2-6
abundance: once
d_gene: TRBD1
CDR3aa: CAIMGDRGAGANVLTF
CDR3nt: TGTGCCATCATGGGGGACAGGGGCGCTGGGGCCAACGTCCTGACTTTC

v_gene: TRBV7-9
j_gene: TRBJ2-7
abundance: few
d_gene: -
CDR3aa: CASSSRNTDEQYF
CDR3nt: TGTGCCAGCAGCTCCCGTAATACAGACGAGCAGTACTTC

v_gene: TRBV4-1
j_gene: TRBJ2-2
abundance: -
d_gene: -
CDR3aa: CASSPTGPGELFF
CDR3nt: TGCGCCAGCAGCCCCACAGGGCCCGGGGAGCTGTTTTTT

v_gene: TRBV10-1
j_gene: TRBJ1-2
abundance: -
d_gene: -
CDR3aa: CASSESWRTDKSYTF
CDR3nt: TGCGCCAGCAGTGAGTCGTGGAGGACAGATAAAAGCTACACCTTC

v_gene: TRBV5-1
j_gene: TRBJ2-3
abundance: -
d_gene: -
CDR3aa: CASSLWAATDTQYF
CDR3nt: TGCGCCAGCAGCTTATGGGCGGCCACAGATACGCAGTATTTT

v_gene: TRBV5-1
j_gene: TRBJ2-1
abundance: -
d_gene: -
CDR3aa: CASSFDNSYNEQFF
CDR3nt: TGCGCCAGCAGCTTTGACAATTCCTACAATGAGCAGTTCTTC

v_gene: TRBV4-1
j_gene: TRBJ1-4
abundance: -
d_gene: -
CDR3aa: CASSQRLGDPIPTNEKLFF
CDR3nt: TGCGCCAGCAGCCAGCGGCTCGGGGATCCTATCCCAACTAATGAAAAACTGTTTTTT

v_gene: TRBV19
j_gene: TRBJ2-7
abundance: -
d_gene: -
CDR3aa: CASSPRDDSSYEQYF
CDR3nt: TGTGCCAGTAGTCCCCGGGACGATAGCTCCTACGAGCAGTACTTC

v_gene: TRBV11-2
j_gene: TRBJ1-3
abundance: -
d_gene: -
CDR3aa: CASSLTALGNTIYF
CDR3nt: TGTGCCAGCAGCCTAACAGCCCTCGGAAACACCATATATTTT

v_gene: TRBV7-9
j_gene: TRBJ2-1
abundance: -
d_gene: -
CDR3aa: CASSPDLATYNEQFF
CDR3nt: TGTGCCAGCAGCCCAGACCTAGCGACCTACAATGAGCAGTTCTTC

v_gene: TRBV10-3
j_gene: TRBJ2-2
abundance: -
d_gene: TRBD1
CDR3aa: CAISERLGGANTGELFF
CDR3nt: TGTGCCATCAGTGAGAGGTTAGGGGGCGCGAACACCGGGGAGCTGTTTTTT

v_gene: TRBV12-5
j_gene: TRBJ1-1
abundance: -
d_gene: -
CDR3aa: CASGVSVGGANTEAFF
CDR3nt: TGTGCTAGTGGAGTGAGTGTTGGGGGGGCAAACACTGAAGCTTTCTTT

v_gene: TRBV15
j_gene: TRBJ1-5
abundance: -
d_gene: TRBD1
CDR3aa: CATRQGRLSSNQPQHF
CDR3nt: TGTGCCACCAGACAGGGGAGGTTAAGTAGCAATCAGCCCCAGCATTTT

v_gene: TRBV9
j_gene: TRBJ1-6
abundance: -
d_gene: -
CDR3aa: CASSEGSEGFNSPLHF
CDR3nt: TGTGCCAGCAGCGAGGGTTCGGAGGGTTTCAATTCACCCCTCCACTTT

v_gene: TRBV19
j_gene: TRBJ2-1
abundance: -
d_gene: TRBD1
CDR3aa: CASRQQGATYNEQFF
CDR3nt: TGTGCCAGTAGACAACAGGGGGCTACCTACAATGAGCAGTTCTTC

v_gene: TRBV11-3
j_gene: TRBJ1-4
abundance: -
d_gene: -
CDR3aa: CASSLGSPPFNEKLFF
CDR3nt: TGTGCCAGCAGCTTAGGCAGCCCTCCATTCAATGAAAAACTGTTTTTT

v_gene: TRBV27
j_gene: TRBJ2-1
abundance: -
d_gene: -
CDR3aa: CASSLRWTPFNNEQFF
CDR3nt: TGTGCCAGCAGTTTAAGGTGGACGCCGTTCAACAATGAGCAGTTCTTC

v_gene: TRBV11-3
j_gene: TRBJ2-2
abundance: -
d_gene: -
CDR3aa: CASSSRGTTTGELFF
CDR3nt: TGTGCCAGCAGCTCGCGCGGGACCACCACCGGGGAGCTGTTTTTT

v_gene: TRBV20-1
j_gene: TRBJ1-1
abundance: many
d_gene: -
CDR3aa: CSAAGGQGTFF
CDR3nt: TGCAGTGCCGCTGGTGGGCAGGGAACTTTCTTT

v_gene: TRBV9
j_gene: TRBJ2-2
abundance: medium-sized
d_gene: -
CDR3aa: CASSPRSNTGELFF
CDR3nt: TGTGCCAGCAGCCCCCGCAGTAACACCGGGGAGCTGTTTTTT

v_gene: TRBV2
j_gene: TRBJ2-7
abundance: few
d_gene: -
CDR3aa: CASSAFEQYF
CDR3nt: TGTGCCAGCAGTGCATTCGAGCAGTACTTC

v_gene: TRBV10-1
j_gene: TRBJ2-1
abundance: -
d_gene: TRBD1
CDR3aa: CASSDRAGQGSWDEQFF
CDR3nt: TGCGCCAGCAGTGATCGCGCGGGACAGGGCTCTTGGGATGAGCAGTTCTTC

v_gene: TRBV27
j_gene: TRBJ2-3
abundance: -
d_gene: -
CDR3aa: CASRDRTIVFDTQYF
CDR3nt: TGTGCCAGCAGGGACCGGACTATTGTTTTCGATACGCAGTATTTT

v_gene: TRBV11-2
j_gene: TRBJ1-2
abundance: -
d_gene: -
CDR3aa: CASRDGPQGSGYTF
CDR3nt: TGTGCCAGCAGGGATGGACCACAGGGTAGCGGCTACACCTTC

v_gene: TRBV28
j_gene: TRBJ1-4
abundance: -
d_gene: -
CDR3aa: CASSSAGYGLEKLFF
CDR3nt: TGTGCCAGCAGCTCCGCAGGGTATGGTTTGGAAAAACTGTTTTTT

v_gene: TRBV6-1
j_gene: TRBJ1-1
abundance: few
d_gene: -
CDR3aa: CASSIEVGNTEAFF
CDR3nt: TGTGCCAGCAGTATAGAGGTTGGGAACACTGAAGCTTTCTTT

v_gene: TRBV6-5
j_gene: TRBJ1-6
abundance: -
d_gene: TRBD1
CDR3aa: CASSHDRGNSPLHF
CDR3nt: TGTGCCAGCAGTCACGACAGGGGTAATTCACCCCTCCACTTT

v_gene: TRBV7-2
j_gene: TRBJ2-3
abundance: once
d_gene: -
CDR3aa: CASSLGVSDTQYF
CDR3nt: TGTGCCAGCAGCTTAGGGGTCTCAGATACGCAGTATTTT

v_gene: TRBV28
j_gene: TRBJ1-6
abundance: -
d_gene: -
CDR3aa: CASQYLGSPLHF
CDR3nt: TGTGCCAGTCAATACTTGGGTTCACCCCTCCACTTT

v_gene: TRBV18
j_gene: TRBJ1-3
abundance: once
d_gene: -
CDR3aa: CASSPGAGNTIYF
CDR3nt: TGTGCCAGCTCACCGGGGGCCGGAAACACCATATATTTT

v_gene: TRBV7-9
j_gene: TRBJ2-1
abundance: -
d_gene: TRBD2
CDR3aa: CASSSGLAGYNEQFF
CDR3nt: TGTGCCAGCAGCTCCGGACTAGCGGGGTACAATGAGCAGTTCTTC

v_gene: TRBV9
j_gene: TRBJ1-6
abundance: -
d_gene: TRBD1
CDR3aa: CASSGTGGMAYNSPLHF
CDR3nt: TGTGCCAGCAGCGGTACAGGGGGCATGGCCTATAATTCACCCCTCCACTTT

v_gene: TRBV7-6
j_gene: TRBJ1-1
abundance: few
d_gene: TRBD1
CDR3aa: CASSLVATGSMNTEAFF
CDR3nt: TGTGCCAGCAGCCTTGTTGCGACAGGGTCCATGAACACTGAAGCTTTCTTT

v_gene: TRBV23-1
j_gene: TRBJ2-2
abundance: -
d_gene: -
CDR3aa: CASSQCIGENTGELFF
CDR3nt: TGCGCCAGCAGTCAATGTATTGGGGAGAACACCGGGGAGCTGTTTTTT

v_gene: TRBV27
j_gene: TRBJ2-1
abundance: -
d_gene: -
CDR3aa: CASSVNRVSYEQFF
CDR3nt: TGTGCCAGCAGTGTAAACAGGGTTTCGTATGAGCAGTTCTTC

v_gene: TRBV11-2
j_gene: TRBJ2-3
abundance: -
d_gene: TRBD2
CDR3aa: CASKERGFRTDTQYF
CDR3nt: TGTGCCAGCAAGGAGCGGGGGTTCAGGACAGATACGCAGTATTTT

v_gene: TRBV5-6
j_gene: TRBJ1-2
abundance: -
d_gene: -
CDR3aa: CASSFQGQGGYTF
CDR3nt: TGTGCCAGCAGCTTCCAGGGGCAAGGTGGCTACACCTTC

v_gene: TRBV2
j_gene: TRBJ1-6
abundance: -
d_gene: -
CDR3aa: CASSEGWGRNNSPLHF
CDR3nt: TGTGCCAGCAGTGAAGGGTGGGGAAGGAATAATTCACCCCTCCACTTT

v_gene: TRBV5-1
j_gene: TRBJ2-3
abundance: -
d_gene: -
CDR3aa: CASSLEGGTDTQYF
CDR3nt: TGCGCCAGCAGCTTAGAAGGAGGCACAGATACGCAGTATTTT

v_gene: TRBV2
j_gene: TRBJ2-2
abundance: -
d_gene: -
CDR3aa: CASSENLANTGELFF
CDR3nt: TGTGCCAGCAGTGAGAACCTAGCGAACACCGGGGAGCTGTTTTTT

v_gene: TRBV15
j_gene: TRBJ1-4
abundance: -
d_gene: -
CDR3aa: CATSSVGAPDEKLFF
CDR3nt: TGTGCCACCAGCAGTGTCGGGGCTCCAGATGAAAAACTGTTTTTT

v_gene: TRBV7-2
j_gene: TRBJ1-1
abundance: few
d_gene: -
CDR3aa: CASSLDPSSEAFF
CDR3nt: TGTGCCAGCAGCTTAGATCCAAGTAGTGAAGCTTTCTTT

v_gene: TRBV6-1
j_gene: TRBJ1-4
abundance: -
d_gene: -
CDR3aa: CASTRQVNEKLFF
CDR3nt: TGTGCCAGCACACGACAGGTGAATGAAAAACTGTTTTTT

v_gene: TRBV9
j_gene: TRBJ2-3
abundance: -
d_gene: TRBD1
CDR3aa: CASSPTGADTQYF
CDR3nt: TGTGCCAGCAGCCCAACAGGGGCAGATACGCAGTATTTT

v_gene: TRBV10-1
j_gene: TRBJ2-5
abundance: -
d_gene: -
CDR3aa: CASSERLEGTQYF
CDR3nt: TGCGCCAGCAGTGAGCGACTAGAAGGGACCCAGTACTTC

v_gene: TRBV7-8
j_gene: TRBJ2-3
abundance: few
d_gene: TRBD2
CDR3aa: CASSYRTSGAGDTQYF
CDR3nt: TGTGCCAGCAGCTATCGGACTAGCGGGGCAGGAGATACGCAGTATTTT

v_gene: TRBV6-5
j_gene: TRBJ1-2
abundance: -
d_gene: TRBD1
CDR3aa: CASSLQGAVGYTF
CDR3nt: TGTGCCAGCAGTCTACAGGGGGCGGTGGGCTACACCTTC

v_gene: TRBV7-2
j_gene: TRBJ2-5
abundance: -
d_gene: -
CDR3aa: CASSLRGETQYF
CDR3nt: TGTGCCAGCAGCTTAAGGGGAGAGACCCAGTACTTC